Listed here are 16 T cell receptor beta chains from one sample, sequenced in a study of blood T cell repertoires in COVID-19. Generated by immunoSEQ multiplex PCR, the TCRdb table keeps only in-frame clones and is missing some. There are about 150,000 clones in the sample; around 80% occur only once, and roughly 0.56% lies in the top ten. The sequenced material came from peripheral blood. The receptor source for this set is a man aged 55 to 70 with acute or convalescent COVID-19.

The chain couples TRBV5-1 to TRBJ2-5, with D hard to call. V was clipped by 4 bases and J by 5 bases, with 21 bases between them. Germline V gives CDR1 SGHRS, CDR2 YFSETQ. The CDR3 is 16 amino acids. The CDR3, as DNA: TGCGCCAGCAGCACCCCCGACGGCACCGCGGCGGAGACCCAGTACTTC. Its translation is CASSTPDGTAAETQYF.

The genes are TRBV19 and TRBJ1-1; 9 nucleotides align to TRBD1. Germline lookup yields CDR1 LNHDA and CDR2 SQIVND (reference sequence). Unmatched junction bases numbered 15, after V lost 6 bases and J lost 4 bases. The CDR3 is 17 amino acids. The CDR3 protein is CASRWGTGGRIGTEAFF. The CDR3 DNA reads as TGTGCCAGTAGATGGGGTACAGGGGGCAGAATTGGCACTGAAGCTTTCTTT.

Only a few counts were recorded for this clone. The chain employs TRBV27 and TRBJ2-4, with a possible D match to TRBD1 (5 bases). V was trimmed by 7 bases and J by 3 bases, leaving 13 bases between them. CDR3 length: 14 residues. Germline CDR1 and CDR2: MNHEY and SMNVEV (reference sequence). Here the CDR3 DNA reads TGTGCCAGCAAAGAAAGAGACAGCAAAAACATTCAGTACTTC. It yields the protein CASKERDSKNIQYF.

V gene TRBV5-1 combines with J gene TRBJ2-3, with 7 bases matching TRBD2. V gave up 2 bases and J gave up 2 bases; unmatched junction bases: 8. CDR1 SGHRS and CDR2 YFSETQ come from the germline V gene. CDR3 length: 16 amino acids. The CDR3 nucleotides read TGCGCCAGCAGCTTAACAGCGGGGAAGATCACAGATACGCAGTATTTT. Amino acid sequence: CASSLTAGKITDTQYF.

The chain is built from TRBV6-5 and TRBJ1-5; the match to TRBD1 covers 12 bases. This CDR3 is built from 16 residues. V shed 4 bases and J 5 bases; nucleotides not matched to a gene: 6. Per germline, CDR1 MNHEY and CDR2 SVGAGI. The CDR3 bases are TGTGCCAGCAGTTTATCCGGGACAGGGGGCTATCAGCCCCAGCATTTT. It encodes CASSLSGTGGYQPQHF.

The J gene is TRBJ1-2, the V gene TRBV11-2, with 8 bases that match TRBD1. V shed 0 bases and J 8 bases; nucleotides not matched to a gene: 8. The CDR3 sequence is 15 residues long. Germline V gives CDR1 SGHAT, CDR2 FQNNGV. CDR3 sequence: CASSLEGQVGGGYTF. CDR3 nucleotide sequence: TGTGCCAGCAGCTTAGAGGGACAGGTTGGGGGAGGCTACACCTTC.

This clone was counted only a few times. The CDR3 sequence: CASSQGRTGGEQYF. The CDR3 coding sequence is TGCGCCAGCAGCCAAGGGCGGACAGGGGGCGAGCAGTACTTC. The V and J genes are TRBV4-1 and TRBJ2-7; TRBD1 matches at 10 bases. The germline CDR1 and CDR2 sequences are MGHRA and YSYEKL. The length of the CDR3 is 14 residues. After removal of 1 base from V and 6 bases from J, the junction contained 3 bases not matched to a gene.

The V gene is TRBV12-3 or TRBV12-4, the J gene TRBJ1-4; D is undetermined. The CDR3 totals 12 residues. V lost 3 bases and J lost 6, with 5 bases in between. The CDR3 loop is CASSFSDEKLFF. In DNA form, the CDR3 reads TGTGCCAGCAGTTTTTCGGATGAAAAACTGTTTTTT.

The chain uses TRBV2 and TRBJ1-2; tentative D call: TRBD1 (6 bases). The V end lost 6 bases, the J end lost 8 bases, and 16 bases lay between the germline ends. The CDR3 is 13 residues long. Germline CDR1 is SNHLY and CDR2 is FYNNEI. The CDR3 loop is CASSTGRPGGYTF. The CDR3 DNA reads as TGTGCCAGCAGCACAGGGCGGCCGGGAGGCTACACCTTC.

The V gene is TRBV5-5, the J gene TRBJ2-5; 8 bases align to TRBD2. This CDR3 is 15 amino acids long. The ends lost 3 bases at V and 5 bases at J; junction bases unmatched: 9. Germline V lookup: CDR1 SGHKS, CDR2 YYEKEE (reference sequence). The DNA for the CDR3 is TGTGCCAGCAGCTGGAGCGGGGGCCAGGGGGAGACCCAGTACTTC. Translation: CASSWSGGQGETQYF. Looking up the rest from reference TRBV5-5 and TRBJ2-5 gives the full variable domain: DAGVTQSPTHLIKTRGQQVTLRCSPISGHKSVSWYQQVLGQGPQFIFQYYEKEERGRGNFPDRFSARQFPNYSSELNVNALLLGDSALYLCASSWSGGQGETQYFGPGTRLLVL.

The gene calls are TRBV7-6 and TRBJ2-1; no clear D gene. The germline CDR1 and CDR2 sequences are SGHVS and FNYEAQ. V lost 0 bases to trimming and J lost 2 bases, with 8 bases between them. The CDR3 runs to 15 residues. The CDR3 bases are TGTGCCAGCAGCTTAGCCCTCGAGACCTACAATGAGCAGTTCTTC. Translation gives CASSLALETYNEQFF.

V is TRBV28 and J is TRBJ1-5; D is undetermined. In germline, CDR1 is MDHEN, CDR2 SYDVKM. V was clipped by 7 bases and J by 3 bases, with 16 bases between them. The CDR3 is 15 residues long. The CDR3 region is CASNLRETNNQPQHF. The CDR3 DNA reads TGTGCCAGCAATCTACGGGAGACAAACAATCAGCCCCAGCATTTT.

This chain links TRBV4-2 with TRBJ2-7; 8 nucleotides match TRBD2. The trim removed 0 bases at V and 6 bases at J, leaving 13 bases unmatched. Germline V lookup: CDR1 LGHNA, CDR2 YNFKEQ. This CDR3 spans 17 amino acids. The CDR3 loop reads CASSQDPWVAGTTEQYF. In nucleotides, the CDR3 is TGTGCCAGCAGCCAAGATCCTTGGGTAGCGGGAACCACCGAGCAGTACTTC.

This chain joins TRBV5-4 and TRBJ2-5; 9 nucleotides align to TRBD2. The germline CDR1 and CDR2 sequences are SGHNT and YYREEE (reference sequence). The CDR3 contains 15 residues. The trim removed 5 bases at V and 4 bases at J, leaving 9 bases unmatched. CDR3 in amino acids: CASSSGTSKGETQYF. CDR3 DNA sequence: TGTGCCAGCAGTTCCGGGACTAGCAAAGGAGAGACCCAGTACTTC.

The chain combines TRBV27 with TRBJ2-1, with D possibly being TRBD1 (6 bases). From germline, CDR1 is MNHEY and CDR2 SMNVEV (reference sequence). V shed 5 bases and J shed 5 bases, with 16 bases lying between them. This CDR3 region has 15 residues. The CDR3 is CASSPSLDRNNEQFF. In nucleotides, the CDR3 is TGTGCCAGCAGTCCTTCGCTCGACAGGAACAATGAGCAGTTCTTC.

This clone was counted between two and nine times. CDR3 DNA: TGTGCCACCAGTGATCCCCAAGACAGGGGATCCTACAATGAGCAGTTCTTC. Its translation is CATSDPQDRGSYNEQFF. This chain links TRBV24-1 with TRBJ2-1; 8 bases agree with TRBD1. Germline CDR1 and CDR2: KGHDR and SFDVKD. The junction had 7 bases not matched to a gene; V was cut back by 3 bases and J by 1 base. The CDR3 contains 17 residues.